A single count supports the clone carrying this TCR beta chain. The protocol was immunoSEQ multiplex PCR, while the TCRdb copy is restricted to in-frame clones and leaves out a portion. The sample includes about 170,000 clones, around 92% of them seen just once. This sample is part of a study of blood T cell repertoires in COVID-19. This CDR3 has 13 amino acids. Trimming at V came to 7 bases and at J to 8 bases, leaving 8 bases not matched to a gene. Looked up from germline, CDR1 is SGHTA and CDR2 is FQGNSA. This chain uses TRBV7-2 with TRBJ1-1, with TRBD1 matching 9 bases. This sequence originates from a young man with COVID-19, enrolled during active disease. The specimen sequenced was peripheral blood. The CDR3 DNA is TGTGCCAGCACCCTATATGGGACAGGGGAAGCTTTCTTT. Its protein product is CASTLYGTGEAFF.